The next 13 T cell receptor beta chains were all read from a single sample in a study of blood T cell repertoires in COVID-19. The protocol was immunoSEQ multiplex PCR, while the TCRdb copy is restricted to in-frame clones and leaves out a portion. The sample contains 300,000 to 450,000 clones, over 65% of which appear only once. The specimen was peripheral blood. The receptors here all came from a human donor with acute or convalescent COVID-19. The donor label of this sample is uncertain.

The chain is built from TRBV2 and TRBJ1-6, with D possibly TRBD1 on 6 matching bases. The CDR3 loop spans 16 amino acids. The germline V and J ends were trimmed by 2 bases and 2 bases, with 10 bases remaining between them. Germline V lookup: CDR1 SNHLY, CDR2 FYNNEI. The chain's CDR3 is CASSESRGTYNSPLHF. CDR3 in DNA: TGTGCCAGCAGTGAAAGTAGGGGGACCTATAATTCACCCCTCCACTTT.

The DNA of the CDR3 is TGCGCCAGCAGCCAAGATATGGGGGCGAGCAATCAGCCCCAGCATTTT. Amino acids: CASSQDMGASNQPQHF. The rearrangement joins TRBV4-1 to TRBJ1-5; weak D call: TRBD1 (6 bases). Germline V gene sequence: CDR1 MGHRA, CDR2 YSYEKL. CDR3 length equals 16 residues. V was cut by 0 bases and J by 1 base, with 10 bases left in between.

The chain uses TRBV9 and TRBJ2-3; 8 bases fit TRBD2. This CDR3 contains 16 residues. The V and J ends lost 0 bases and 2 bases, in that order; junction bases with no gene match: 5. Looked up from germline, CDR1 is SGDLS and CDR2 is YYNGEE. The CDR3 DNA reads as TGTGCCAGCAGCGTAGCGGGAGCGGGGGCCACAGATACGCAGTATTTT. Protein sequence: CASSVAGAGATDTQYF.

This clone appeared a few times. The chain uses TRBV6-5 and TRBJ2-6; no definite D call. The ends were cut back, 11 bases at V and 0 bases at J, with 8 bases in the middle. The CDR3 has 13 residues. Germline CDR1 and CDR2: MNHEY and SVGAGI. CDR3 loop: CAGKSSGANVLTF. The CDR3 region has the DNA TGTGCCGGCAAGAGCTCTGGGGCCAACGTCCTGACTTTC.

The chain employs TRBV3-1 (or the pseudogene TRBV3-2) and TRBJ1-1, with a weak D call TRBD1 (6 bases). From germline, CDR1 is LGHDT and CDR2 YNNKEL (reference sequence). This CDR3 has 17 amino acids. V was cut by 2 bases and J by 0 bases, with 16 bases left in between. The CDR3 nucleotides are TGTGCCAGCAGCCAAAGAACCGACAGGACAATGAACACTGAAGCTTTCTTT. Its translation: CASSQRTDRTMNTEAFF.

As to this clone: This sequence may be a read error, since a much larger clone differs from it by one base. The J gene is TRBJ1-2, the V gene TRBV30; the D gene is possibly TRBD1 (5 bases). V lost 5 bases, J lost 5 bases, and 6 bases lay in between. The length of the CDR3 is 10 residues. CDR1 and CDR2 from the germline V gene are GTSNPN and SVGIG (reference sequence). Here the CDR3 DNA reads TGTGCCTGGGGGACTTATGGCTACACCTTC. This encodes CAWGTYGYTF. Supplemented by reference TRBV30 and TRBJ1-2, the full variable domain reads SQTIHQWPATLVQPVGSPLSLECTVEGTSNPNLYWYRQAAGRGLQLLFYSVGIGQISSEVPQNLSASRPQDRQFILSSKKLLLSDSGFYLCAWGTYGYTFGSGTRLTVV.

This clone came up once. The J gene is TRBJ1-2, the V gene TRBV3-1 (or the pseudogene TRBV3-2), with TRBD1 as a possible D gene (6 bases). Looked up from germline, CDR1 is LGHDT and CDR2 is YNNKEL (reference sequence). This CDR3 region has 14 residues. Trimming took off 2 bases at V and 6 bases at J, with 13 bases between the two ends. CDR3 residues: CASSQPSRGNGYTF. DNA for the CDR3: TGTGCCAGCAGCCAACCTTCGAGGGGGAATGGCTACACCTTC.

This chain links TRBV3-1 (or the pseudogene TRBV3-2) with TRBJ2-1, with 8 bases matching TRBD2. J gave up 0 bases and V 1 base, and 11 bases lay outside the gene matches. The CDR3 contains 19 residues. CDR1 is LGHDT and CDR2 is YNNKEL in the germline V gene (reference sequence). CDR3 in DNA: TGTGCCAGCAGCCAAGTCGCGAGCGGGAGCTTGTACTCCTACAATGAGCAGTTCTTC. The encoded protein is CASSQVASGSLYSYNEQFF.

V is TRBV7-9 and J is TRBJ1-5; D uncertain. V lost 5 bases to trimming and J lost 4 bases, with 15 bases between them. Germline V gives CDR1 SEHNR, CDR2 FQNEAQ (reference sequence). The CDR3 consists of 15 residues. The CDR3 DNA reads as TGTGCCAGCAGCCTGGGCAGGTCGCCGAATCAGCCCCAGCATTTT. Amino acids: CASSLGRSPNQPQHF.

Written as DNA, the CDR3 is TGTGCCAGCTCACCCGGGATTCCCTGGGCGGCTTTCTTT. This encodes CASSPGIPWAAFF. The chain is built from TRBV18 and TRBJ1-1; D ambiguous. The CDR3 is 13 residues long. Germline CDR1 reads KGHSH; CDR2 reads LQKENI. V lost 3 bases and J lost 11, with 16 bases in between.

The chain carries TRBV18 and TRBJ1-1, with a weak D call TRBD1 (6 bases). V was clipped by 3 bases and J by 2 bases, with 13 bases between them. The CDR3 totals 15 residues. Germline CDR1 reads KGHSH; CDR2 reads LQKENI. The CDR3: CASSPIRTENTEAFF. The CDR3 nucleotides are TGTGCCAGCTCACCCATTAGGACAGAAAACACTGAAGCTTTCTTT.

This clone was counted a few times. J is TRBJ2-2 and V is TRBV9; perhaps TRBD2 as D (5 bases). The germline CDR1 and CDR2 sequences are SGDLS and YYNGEE. Trimming cost V 4 bases and J 9 bases, with 16 bases left between them. The CDR3 sequence is 14 residues long. CDR3 in amino acids: CASSRLNGVRELFF. The CDR3 nucleotides read TGTGCCAGCAGCCGCCTAAACGGGGTGCGGGAGCTGTTTTTT.

V gene TRBV7-8 combines with J gene TRBJ1-2, with D unclear. The V end was cut by 4 bases, the J end by 2 bases, with 8 bases between. This CDR3 spans 13 amino acids. The germline CDR1 and CDR2 sequences are SGHVS and FQNEAQ. Here the CDR3 DNA reads TGTGCCAGCAGCTCTTTCGAGAACTATGGCTACACCTTC. Its protein product is CASSSFENYGYTF.